The TCR beta chain described here comes from a study of blood T cell repertoires in COVID-19. Study summary: Collection of acute and convalescent COVID-19 samples took place in the United States, Italy and Spain. The analysed material was cDNA or gDNA that came from T cells, B-cell-depleted T cells, or PBMCs.

Germline CDR1 SQVTM, CDR2 ANQGSEA. CDR3 size: 12 residues. In the original processing: From reference gene primer amplification, estimates of nucleated cell counts were derived. The table came from immunoSEQ multiplex PCR; TCRdb's copy has only in-frame clones and leaves some out. The DNA gave D and trimming, while V, J and clone size come from that table. The sample yields about 200,000 clones, roughly 90% seen once. The sequence came from a man aged 45 to 65 with acute or convalescent COVID-19. This sequence joins TRBV29-1 and TRBJ2-1, with 7 nucleotides matching TRBD2. The sample taken for sequencing was peripheral blood. The chain's CDR3 is CIVAGSYNEQFF. CDR3 DNA sequence: TGCATCGTAGCGGGCTCCTACAATGAGCAGTTCTTC.